This T cell receptor beta chain was recorded in a study of Graves' ophthalmopathy and Graves' hyperthyroidism. Study conclusions and caveats: Appearing in blood as well were most expanded thyroid clonotypes above 0.001 frequency.

At least ten counts were recorded for this clonotype. The antigen remains unidentified. RNA transcripts were the template, and TCR beta CDR3 regions were amplified from them. HTBI-primed RT-PCR formed the first round, and a multiplex PCR formed the second. From the multiplex PCR reads, TCRdb called clonotypes with MiXCR, one entry per CDR3 protein. The sample consists of approximately 480,000 distinct CDR3 sequences, 13% to 15% of them appearing once. Material for sequencing was blood. The clonotype comes from a woman in her thirties with Graves' ophthalmopathy.

The CDR3 nucleotides are TGTGCCTGGAGTACGGGCCGCCTCAATCAGCCCCAGCATTTT. Translated: CAWSTGRLNQPQHF. This chain connects TRBV30 to TRBJ1-5; D gene ambiguous. V dropped 2 bases and J dropped 3 bases, with 11 bases sitting between them. Germline-derived CDR1 and CDR2 are GTSNPN and SVGIG (reference sequence). The CDR3 is 14 residues long.